These 7 T cell receptor beta chains were sequenced from one sample in a study of T-cell reconstitution after alpha-beta-depleted transplantation in children listed by TCRdb under 2016. The sample's treatment or condition label, decoded: allogeneic hematopoietic cell transplantation with graft depleted of TCRalphabeta T cells and CD19 B cells. The protocol used for the library was PCR. This sample was sequenced with an Illumina HiSeq 2500. TCR library preparation used molecular barcoding, with unique molecular identifiers applied to normalize quantification of the TCRbeta repertoire. TCRdb reran the public reads through fastp at Q25 and MiXCR, keeping productive beta chains. Entries that share a CDR3 protein sequence are merged under the most common genes and DNA. The table for this sample lists about 580,000 distinct CDR3 sequences; approximately 22% of them were counted only once. Of the sample, 13% to 15% is held by the ten largest clones.

The material sequenced was PBMCs, mostly from graft donor cells, taken 360 days after TCRalphabeta/CD19-depleted stem cell transplant. The receptor set was obtained from a boy under three years old who had a stem cell transplant for acute myeloid leukemia, so the T cells may come from the graft donor.

This clonotype was seen only a few times. The V gene is TRBV6-4, the J gene TRBJ2-3; D perhaps matches TRBD1 (6 bases). Looked up from germline, CDR1 is MRHNA and CDR2 is SNTAGT. With 2 bases removed from V and 4 bases from J, the gap between germline ends came to 10 bases. This CDR3 is 14 amino acids long. As DNA, the CDR3 is TGTGCCAGCAGTGACACCGGACAGTCAGATACGCAGTATTTT. Translating gives CASSDTGQSDTQYF.

This clonotype was observed a handful of times. The gene calls are TRBV4-1 and TRBJ1-1; D remains ambiguous. The germline CDR1 and CDR2 sequences are MGHRA and YSYEKL. The CDR3 loop spans 15 amino acids. Trimming left V 3 bases short and J 3 bases short, with 14 bases between. DNA of the CDR3: TGCGCCAGCAGCCAGGATCAGGACGGGCACACTGAAGCTTTCTTT. It specifies CASSQDQDGHTEAFF.

This clonotype came up a few times. The J gene is TRBJ2-5, the V gene TRBV20-1; 7 bases agree with TRBD1. Per germline, CDR1 DFQATT and CDR2 SNEGSKA (reference sequence). Trimming removed 3 bases from V and 2 bases from J; junction bases left unmatched: 9. The CDR3 spans 15 residues. The CDR3 DNA reads TGCAGTGCTAGCGATTTGACAGGGAATCAAGAGACCCAGTACTTC. Its protein is CSASDLTGNQETQYF.

CDR3 in amino acids: CASSLAGWNEQYF. As DNA, the CDR3 is TGTGCCAGCAGTTTAGCGGGGTGGAACGAGCAGTACTTC. The chain is built from TRBV6-6 and TRBJ2-7, with TRBD2 identical over 8 bases. The CDR3 runs to 13 residues. The V and J ends lost 4 bases and 5 bases, in that order; junction bases with no gene match: 4. The germline V gene encodes CDR1 MNHNY and CDR2 SVGAGI (reference sequence).

The chain employs TRBV20-1 and TRBJ1-2; 9 bases match TRBD1. The germline CDR1 and CDR2 sequences are DFQATT and SNEGSKA (reference sequence). CDR3 size: 13 residues. The CDR3 DNA sequence: TGCACACCAGAGGACAGGGGAGCGCCTGGCTACACCTTC. Amino acids: CTPEDRGAPGYTF.

This sequence joins TRBV10-2 and TRBJ2-1; 10 bases fit TRBD2. The length of the CDR3 is 15 residues. Germline-derived CDR1 and CDR2 are WSHSY and SAAADI. Trimming took 1 base from V and 9 from J; bases not matched to a gene: 6. The chain's CDR3 is CASSEFSLAGVEQFF. CDR3 DNA: TGCGCCAGCAGTGAGTTTTCGCTAGCGGGGGTTGAGCAGTTCTTC.

This chain connects TRBV12-3 or TRBV12-4 to TRBJ2-5, with TRBD1 as a possible D gene (6 bases). Trimming pared 5 bases from V and 4 bases from J, leaving 14 bases between. The CDR3 sequence is 14 residues long. CDR3: CASSNLWGRETQYF. Here the CDR3 DNA reads TGTGCCAGCAGTAACCTTTGGGGGCGAGAGACCCAGTACTTC.